Detailed here is one TCR beta chain. Its target is not known. The analysis combined second doses at about 4 or about 12 weeks. These data are taken from a study of T cell responses to AZD1222 COVID-19 vaccine. Only in-frame clones appear in the TCRdb table, and some are missing; sequencing was by immunoSEQ multiplex PCR. The sample carries fewer than 120,000 clones, roughly 90% recorded once. Broader study findings: Spike-specific TCR breadth and depth both grew after two AZD1222 doses. Donors were chiefly white British, with a greater number of females, and clonal diversity was perhaps underestimated. Regions 160-218 and 743-854 held dominance among vaccine-associated CD4 TCRs, which spanned spike.

This CDR3 contains 13 residues. V was shortened by 2 bases and J by 1 base, with 8 bases between the two germline ends. Germline V gives CDR1 SQVTM, CDR2 ANQGSEA. This specimen was peripheral blood, taken 28 days after the second AZD1222 dose. V usage is TRBV29-1 and J usage is TRBJ1-1; D perhaps matches TRBD1 (6 bases). This TCR came from an adult who received the AZD1222 COVID-19 vaccine. CDR3 coding DNA: TGCAGCGTTGAACAGGGGCGGAACACTGAAGCTTTCTTT. This translates into CSVEQGRNTEAFF.